This TCR beta chain appears in the sequencing data of a study of cytomegalovirus exposure and HLA in healthy donors. Study-wide results and caveats: The authors later found HLA-associated TCR beta chains more clonally expanded than equally common others.

The ends were cut back, 4 bases at V and 0 bases at J, with 9 bases in the middle. CDR1 and CDR2 from the germline V gene are SGDLS and YYNGEE. The CDR3 runs to 14 residues. This clone was found a few times. Its antigen is unidentified. In the PCR, 60 Vbeta and 13 Jbeta primers were used. TCRdb's table, derived via immunoSEQ multiplex PCR, lists solely in-frame clones and lacks some. The sample has about 150,000 clones; more than 75% are singletons. This chain joins TRBV9 and TRBJ2-3; tentatively, D is TRBD2 (5 bases). This clonotype originated in a male donor in good health and CMV-seronegative. Sequences were obtained from PBMCs. The CDR3 DNA reads TGTGCCAGCAGCTCAGCGGTGAGCACAGATACGCAGTATTTT. It yields the protein CASSSAVSTDTQYF.